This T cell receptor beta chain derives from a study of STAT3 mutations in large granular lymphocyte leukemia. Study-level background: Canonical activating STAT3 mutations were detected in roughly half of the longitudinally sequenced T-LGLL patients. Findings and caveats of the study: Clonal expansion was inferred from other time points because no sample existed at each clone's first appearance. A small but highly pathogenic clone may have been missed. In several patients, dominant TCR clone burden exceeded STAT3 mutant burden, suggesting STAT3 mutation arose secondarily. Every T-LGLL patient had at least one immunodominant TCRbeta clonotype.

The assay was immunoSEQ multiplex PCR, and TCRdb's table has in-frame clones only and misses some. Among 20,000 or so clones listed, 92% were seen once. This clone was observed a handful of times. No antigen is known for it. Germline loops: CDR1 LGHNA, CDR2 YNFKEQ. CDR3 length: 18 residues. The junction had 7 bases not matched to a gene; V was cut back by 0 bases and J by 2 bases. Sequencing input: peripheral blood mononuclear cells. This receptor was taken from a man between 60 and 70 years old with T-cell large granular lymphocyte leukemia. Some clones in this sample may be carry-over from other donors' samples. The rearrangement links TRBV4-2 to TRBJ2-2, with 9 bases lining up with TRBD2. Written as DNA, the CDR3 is TGTGCCAGCAGCCAAGAAGGAGGCGGGAGGGCCAACACCGGGGAGCTGTTTTTT. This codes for CASSQEGGGRANTGELFF.